Here is one T cell receptor (beta chain) with its context. No antigen is known for it. It was with 60 Vbeta and 13 Jbeta primers that the PCR ran. In the original processing: An analysis that came later counted 80 million or so unique TCR beta chains, around 10 million shared. Method: immunoSEQ multiplex PCR; TCRdb's copy keeps in-frame clones and lacks some. V, J and clone size are those of that table, while D and trimming were read from the DNA. The sample holds 180,000 or so clones, 60% to 80% seen once. V lost 1 base and J lost 1; bases outside the gene matches: 0. In germline, CDR1 is MGHRA, CDR2 YSYEKL. The CDR3 totals 15 residues. The entry originates in a study of cytomegalovirus exposure and HLA in healthy donors. Study-level findings and limits: The later analysis indicated that the majority of CMV-associated TCR beta chains appeared HLA-restricted. The authors listed 150 to 200 TCR beta chains as cytomegalovirus-associated. Versus the approximately 670-donor mean, an Asian-associated ancestry cluster reportedly showed fewer N-insertions in a later analysis.

This clonotype originated in a man aged 45-65 years in good health and CMV-seropositive. Specimen: PBMCs. The J gene is TRBJ1-4, the V gene TRBV4-1; 7 nucleotides match TRBD1. The DNA of the CDR3 is TGCGCCAGCAGCCAAGGACAGGGAACTAATGAAAAACTGTTTTTT. Amino acid sequence: CASSQGQGTNEKLFF.